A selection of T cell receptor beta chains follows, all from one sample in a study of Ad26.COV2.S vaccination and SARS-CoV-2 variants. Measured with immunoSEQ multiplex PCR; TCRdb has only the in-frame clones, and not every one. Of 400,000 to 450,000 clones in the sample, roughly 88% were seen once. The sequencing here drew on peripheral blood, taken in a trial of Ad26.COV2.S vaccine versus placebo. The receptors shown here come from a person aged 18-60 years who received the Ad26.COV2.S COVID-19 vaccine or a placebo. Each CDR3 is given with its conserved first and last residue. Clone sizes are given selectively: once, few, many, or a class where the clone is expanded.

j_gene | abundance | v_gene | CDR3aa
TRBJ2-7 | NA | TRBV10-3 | CAISESGSVSYEQYF
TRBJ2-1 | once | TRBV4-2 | CASSQNDRPNEQFF
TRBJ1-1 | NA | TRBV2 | CASRGRNTEAFF
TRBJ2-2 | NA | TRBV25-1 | CASSEGFRDTGELFF
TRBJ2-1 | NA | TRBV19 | CASSLDSGRAYNEQFF
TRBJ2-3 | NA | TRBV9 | CASSATSGLADTQYF
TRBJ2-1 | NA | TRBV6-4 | CASSEAGIPYNEQFF
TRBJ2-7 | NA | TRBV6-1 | CASSEVTGGSYEQYF
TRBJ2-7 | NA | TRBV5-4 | CASSAGGVGPGWAEQYF
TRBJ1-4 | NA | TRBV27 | CASSFSGGHGEKLFF
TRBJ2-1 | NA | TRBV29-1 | CSVSGLAGPNEQFF
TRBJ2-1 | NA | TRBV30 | CAWSGDSEYSEQFF
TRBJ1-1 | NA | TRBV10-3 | CAISEGFRTEAFF
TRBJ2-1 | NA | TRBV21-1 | CASSKIGRGGERKVNEQFF
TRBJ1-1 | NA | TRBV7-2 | CASSLNRGNTEAFF
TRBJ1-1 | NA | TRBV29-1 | CSVEDGDSEAFF
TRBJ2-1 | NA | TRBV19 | CASLESGSYNEQFF
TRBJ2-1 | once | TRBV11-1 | CASSPGVEGEQFF
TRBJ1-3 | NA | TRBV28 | CASRLGTGRNTIYF
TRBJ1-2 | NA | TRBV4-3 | CASSQGLPSEPYGYTF
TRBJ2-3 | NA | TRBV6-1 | CASSEARSSGTDTQYF
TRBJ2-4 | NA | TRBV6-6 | CASSYIQAKNIQYF
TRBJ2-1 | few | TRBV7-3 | CASRASGRGENEQFF
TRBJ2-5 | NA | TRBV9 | CASSPPYGSAQETQYF
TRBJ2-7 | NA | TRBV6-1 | CASSSRAPEQYF
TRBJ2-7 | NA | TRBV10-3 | CAISDGLSSSYEQYF
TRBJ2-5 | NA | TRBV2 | CASRPGLANRSFQETQYF
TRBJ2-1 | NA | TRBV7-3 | CASSLSALGVGEQFF
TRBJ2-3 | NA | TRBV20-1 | CSALETDTQYF
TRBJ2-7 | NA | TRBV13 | CASSFGLAGSYEQYF
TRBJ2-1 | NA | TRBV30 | CAWSVGLEGNEQFF
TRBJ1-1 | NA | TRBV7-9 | CASRLDSTEAFF
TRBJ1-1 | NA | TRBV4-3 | CASSQEGVRVGTEAFF
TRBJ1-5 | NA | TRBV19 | CASSTYYTGLRGDQPQHF
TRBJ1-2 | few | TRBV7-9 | CASSLTSSGYTF
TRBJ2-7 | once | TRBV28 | CASKTGGYEQYF
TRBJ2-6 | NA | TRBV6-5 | CASSYGLHSGANVLTF
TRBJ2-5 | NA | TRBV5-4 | CASSLGTFQETQYF
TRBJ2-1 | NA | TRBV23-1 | CASSPTSRVAVAGGYNEQFF
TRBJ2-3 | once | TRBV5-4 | CASSANRVGTDTQYF
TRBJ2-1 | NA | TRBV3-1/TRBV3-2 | CASSLGGSSYNEQFF
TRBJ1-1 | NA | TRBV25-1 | CASSESPFPAFF